One and the same sample provided the 15 T cell receptor beta chains below, sequenced in a study of blood T cell repertoires in COVID-19. Repertoires were generated with immunoSEQ multiplex PCR, while TCRdb's copy carries only in-frame clones and drops some. The sample yields fewer than 300,000 clones, about 89% seen once. The specimen was peripheral blood. These receptors were collected from a woman aged 45-65 years with acute or convalescent COVID-19.

The chain employs TRBV9 and TRBJ2-2, with D possibly being TRBD1 (6 bases). The CDR3 totals 14 residues. Deletions cut 4 bases from V and 4 bases from J, with 11 bases between. Per the germline V gene, CDR1 is SGDLS and CDR2 is YYNGEE. The CDR3 bases are TGTGCCAGCAGCCACGACAGGTCCACCGGGGAGCTGTTTTTT. Translation: CASSHDRSTGELFF.

J is TRBJ2-3 and V is TRBV27; D is undetermined. CDR3 length equals 14 residues. V was cut by 7 bases and J by 5 bases, with 16 bases left in between. From germline, CDR1 is MNHEY and CDR2 SMNVEV (reference sequence). CDR3 DNA sequence: TGTGCCAGCATTGTGTGGGCCGGTGGAGATACGCAGTATTTT. Its protein is CASIVWAGGDTQYF.

This clone was recorded a few times. J is TRBJ1-5 and V is TRBV5-1; D remains unclear. The V gene's germline CDR1 is SGHRS and CDR2 YFSETQ. CDR3 length: 13 amino acids. V was shortened by 0 bases and J by 9 bases, with 10 bases between the two germline ends. The CDR3 is CASSLDGSGPQHF. CDR3 coding DNA: TGCGCCAGCAGCTTGGACGGGAGCGGGCCCCAGCATTTT.

This sequence joins TRBV5-1 and TRBJ1-1, with a weak D call TRBD1 (5 bases). V lost 1 base, J lost 5 bases, and 12 bases lay in between. Germline CDR1 reads SGHRS; CDR2 reads YFSETQ. The CDR3 runs to 14 residues. The CDR3 coding sequence is TGCGCCAGCAGCTTGTCGCCGGGGGGGACTGAAGCTTTCTTT. Protein product: CASSLSPGGTEAFF.

V is TRBV11-2 and J is TRBJ2-1; 8 positions match TRBD1. Looked up from germline, CDR1 is SGHAT and CDR2 is FQNNGV. J gave up 5 bases and V 7 bases, and 7 bases lay outside the gene matches. There are 14 residues in the CDR3. CDR3 bases: TGTGCCAGCAACCCGGACAGGGCCAACAATGAGCAGTTCTTC. It codes for CASNPDRANNEQFF.

For the CDR3, the DNA is TGTGCCAGCTCACCACGTAGATCGGGATCCTACAATGAGCAGTTCTTC. This translates into CASSPRRSGSYNEQFF. The chain employs TRBV18 and TRBJ2-1, with D possibly being TRBD2 (5 bases). The germline gives CDR1 KGHSH, CDR2 LQKENI. The CDR3 spans 16 residues. Deletions cut 1 base from V and 1 base from J, with 11 bases between.

There are a few counts of this clone. The chain links TRBV12-3 or TRBV12-4 to TRBJ1-1; TRBD1 is a possible D gene (6 bases). The CDR3 has 13 amino acids. Deletions cut 5 bases from V and 7 bases from J, with 14 bases between. The CDR3: CASSLDEGGEAFF. In DNA, the CDR3 is TGTGCCAGCAGTCTGGACGAAGGGGGTGAAGCTTTCTTT.

The chain uses TRBV9 and TRBJ2-5; TRBD1 is a possible D gene (6 bases). There are 17 residues in the CDR3. Per the germline V gene, CDR1 is SGDLS and CDR2 is YYNGEE. The V and J ends lost 4 bases and 3 bases respectively, with 22 bases between them. For the CDR3, the DNA is TGTGCCAGCAGCCCCCGCTCTGGGGCAGGGGATGAAGAGACCCAGTACTTC. Translating gives CASSPRSGAGDEETQYF.

Notes on this clone: The same CDR3 arises from other DNA sequences in this sample as well. The V and J genes are TRBV5-1 and TRBJ1-2; a weak D match, TRBD1 (5 bases). Germline-derived CDR1 and CDR2 are SGHRS and YFSETQ. V dropped 0 bases and J dropped 2 bases, with 8 bases sitting between them. The CDR3 contains 14 residues. The CDR3 sequence is CASSLAGGNYGYTF. The CDR3 DNA reads TGCGCCAGCAGCTTGGCGGGGGGGAACTATGGCTACACCTTC. Supplemented by reference TRBV5-1 and TRBJ1-2, the full variable domain reads KAGVTQTPRYLIKTRGQQVTLSCSPISGHRSVSWYQQTPGQGLQFLFEYFSETQRNKGNFPGRFSGRQFSNSRSEMNVSTLELGDSALYLCASSLAGGNYGYTFGSGTRLTVV.

The genes are TRBV7-2 and TRBJ2-3; 12 bases line up with TRBD2. After removal of 4 bases from V and 6 bases from J, the junction contained 8 bases not matched to a gene. Per germline, CDR1 SGHTA and CDR2 FQGNSA. The CDR3 covers 16 residues. The CDR3 here is CASSSRLAGVLDTQYF. The CDR3 DNA follows: TGTGCCAGCAGCTCCCGACTAGCGGGAGTGCTGGATACGCAGTATTTT.

The chain has TRBV27 and TRBJ1-5; a weak D match, TRBD1 (5 bases). V was shortened by 10 bases and J by 0 bases, with 13 bases between the two germline ends. This CDR3 is 14 amino acids long. The germline gives CDR1 MNHEY, CDR2 SMNVEV (reference sequence). The CDR3 sequence: CATRGRDSNQPQHF. CDR3 in DNA: TGTGCCACCCGGGGGAGGGATAGCAATCAGCCCCAGCATTTT.

This clone showed up just a few times. The same CDR3 arises from other DNA sequences in this sample as well. CDR3 coding DNA: TGTGCCAGCAGCTTGTTAGCGGGTGCTTACAATGAGCAGTTCTTC. Protein: CASSLLAGAYNEQFF. V usage is TRBV7-3 and J usage is TRBJ2-1, with 7 bases identical to TRBD2. Germline V gene sequence: CDR1 SGHTA, CDR2 FQGTGA. V trimming: 3 bases; J trimming: 4 bases; junction bases outside the gene matches: 6. The CDR3 has 15 amino acids.

The chain combines TRBV4-2 with TRBJ2-6, with TRBD1 matching over 11 bases. This CDR3 is built from 19 residues. Per the germline V gene, CDR1 is LGHNA and CDR2 is YNFKEQ. The J segment lost 0 bases and the V segment lost 4 bases, leaving 8 bases of the junction unmatched. CDR3 amino acids: CASSRTPGQGVSGANVLTF. The DNA for the CDR3 is TGTGCCAGCAGCCGCACGCCGGGACAGGGGGTCTCTGGGGCCAACGTCCTGACTTTC.

The V gene is TRBV4-1, the J gene TRBJ1-5, with 9 bases identical to TRBD1. CDR1 and CDR2 (germline): MGHRA, YSYEKL. V lost 0 bases and J lost 0; bases outside the gene matches: 6. The CDR3 has 18 residues. CDR3 amino acids: CASSQDRGTGYSNQPQHF. As DNA, the CDR3 is TGCGCCAGCAGCCAAGATCGCGGGACAGGGTATAGCAATCAGCCCCAGCATTTT.

The chain uses TRBV19 and TRBJ1-5; D possibly corresponds to TRBD1 (5 bases). This CDR3 has 17 residues. V was clipped by 3 bases and J by 0 bases, with 15 bases between them. The germline V gene encodes CDR1 LNHDA and CDR2 SQIVND (reference sequence). The CDR3 here is CASSILLGLDSNQPQHF. DNA of the CDR3: TGTGCCAGTAGTATTCTATTGGGACTAGATAGCAATCAGCCCCAGCATTTT.